Sequencing of this T cell receptor beta chain was carried out in a study of blood T cell repertoires in COVID-19. On the study more broadly: PBMCs, B-cell-depleted T cells, or T cells were the source of the cDNA or gDNA that made up the material.

V lost 10 bases to trimming and J lost 4 bases, with 19 bases between them. Germline V CDR1 and CDR2: MGHDK, SYGVNS. The CDR3 is 14 amino acids. TCRdb's copy holds only in-frame clones and misses some; the assay was immunoSEQ multiplex PCR. The sample holds fewer than 300,000 clones, about nine tenths seen once. This study enrolled people aged about 18 to 90 from approximately 25 US geographic areas. The clonotype originates from a woman in her thirties or forties with acute COVID-19. The chain combines TRBV25-1 with TRBJ2-5; D uncertain. Sequenced input: PBMCs or T cells enriched from blood (not recorded which). CDR3 nucleotide sequence: TGTGCCACCTCTATGACCCCGGGTCCAGAGACCCAGTACTTC. Translating gives CATSMTPGPETQYF.